The present TCR beta chain was sequenced within a study of cytomegalovirus exposure and HLA in healthy donors. A word on this clone: The antigen remains unidentified.

Overall study findings and caveats: A few chains tied to CMV proved CMV antigen-specific in vitro. A list of about 180 TCR beta chains associated with cytomegalovirus was given. It was found in a later analysis that first-cohort TCR clusters tended to co-occur in the approximately 130 validation repertoires.

The method was immunoSEQ multiplex PCR; TCRdb's version includes in-frame clones alone and lacks a portion of them. Of 250,000 to 400,000 clones in the sample, around 90% were seen once. The source material was PBMCs. The TCR comes from a young woman in good health and CMV-seropositive.

CDR3 sequence reads: CASSFADSYEQYF. In nucleotides, the CDR3 is TGCGCCAGCAGCTTCGCGGACTCCTACGAGCAGTACTTC. The genes are TRBV5-1 and TRBJ2-7; no clear D. The germline V and J ends were trimmed by 2 bases and 0 bases, with 6 bases remaining between them. CDR3 length: 13 amino acids. Germline loops: CDR1 SGHRS, CDR2 YFSETQ. The complete variable domain, with remaining parts taken from reference TRBV5-1 and TRBJ2-7, reads KAGVTQTPRYLIKTRGQQVTLSCSPISGHRSVSWYQQTPGQGLQFLFEYFSETQRNKGNFPGRFSGRQFSNSRSEMNVSTLELGDSALYLCASSFADSYEQYFGPGTRLTVT.